This T cell receptor (beta chain) came from a study of vaccination effects on CD4 cells after COVID-19. Study-level background: All study participants received two doses of BNT162b2 or mRNA-1273 vaccine.

V was pared by 7 bases and J by 3 bases, with 19 bases between. Per the germline V gene, CDR1 is KGHSH and CDR2 is LQKENI. This CDR3 region has 15 residues. Study-wide findings and caveats: Pronounced clonal contraction occurred in clones induced by infection and by vaccine late after vaccination. Cross-reactivity toward common cold coronaviruses was confined to only 1 of 255 vaccine-induced clones in healthy vaccinees. The study, lacking early post-infection timepoints, had few convalescent patients.

Expansion with viral peptide pools was applied to antigen-specific CD4+ T cells by the ViraFEST assay prior to sequencing. Scientists isolated CD4+ T cells after an approximately 11-day culture period ended. Testing of the vaccine recipients showed negative nucleocapsid antibodies and no prior SARS-CoV-2 infection. Measured with immunoSEQ multiplex PCR; TCRdb has only the in-frame clones, and not every one. This sample has tens of thousands of clones, with 73% found just once. In regard to this clone: Its antigen is still unknown.

The sequence was collected from a human donor who received a COVID-19 vaccine. The V gene is TRBV18, the J gene TRBJ2-7; D is perhaps TRBD1 or TRBD2 (6 bases each). This specimen consisted of CD4+ T cells from PBMCs cultured with SARS-CoV-2 spike peptides, obtained before COVID-19 vaccination. This CDR3 is CASFTTRGRVYEQYF. The CDR3 region has the DNA TGTGCCAGCTTCACCACCCGGGGGCGCGTCTACGAGCAGTACTTC. Full variable domain (outside the CDR3, taken from reference TRBV18 and TRBJ2-7): NAGVMQNPRHLVRRRGQEARLRCSPMKGHSHVYWYRQLPEEGLKFMVYLQKENIIDESGMPKERFSAEFPKEGPSILRIQQVVRGDSAAYFCASFTTRGRVYEQYFGPGTRLTVT.